One and the same sample provided the 20 T cell receptor beta chains below, sequenced in a study of CD8 T cells in ankylosing spondylitis. These receptors are not linked to any known antigen. Broader study findings: Roughly 8 highly homologous variants made up a TCR beta motif that seemed to typify ankylosing spondylitis blood.

TCRdb itself ran the 5' RACE reads through MiXCR, one entry per CDR3 protein. The sample holds around 770,000 distinct CDR3 sequences, around 20% seen once. The sample consisted of blood, either unsorted or a sorted T cell fraction (not recorded which). The receptors were sampled from a male donor with ankylosing spondylitis.

This clonotype was counted only a few times. The chain combines TRBV12-3 or TRBV12-4 with TRBJ2-3; TRBD1 agrees at 8 bases. This CDR3 has 16 amino acids. J was trimmed by 1 base and V by 7 bases; bases with no gene match: 10. The CDR3 loop reads CASNRRQGMGTDTQYF. CDR3 sequence (DNA): TGTGCCAGCAACCGAAGACAGGGGATGGGCACAGATACGCAGTATTTT.

This clonotype appeared many times. A read error may produce the germline difference seen at one junction end. The rearrangement uses TRBV20-1 and TRBJ2-7, with D unclear. The CDR3 loop spans 11 amino acids. Germline V lookup: CDR1 DFQATT, CDR2 SNEGSKA (reference sequence). The CDR3 bases are TGCAGTGCGAGAGAATCCTACGAGCAGTACTTC. The encoded protein is CSARESYEQYF.

The chain joins TRBV6-5 to TRBJ2-3, with 7 bases aligning to TRBD2. Germline CDR1 MNHEY, CDR2 SVGAGI. V lost 4 bases to trimming and J lost 6 bases; unmatched junction nucleotides: 10. This CDR3 has 15 amino acids. The CDR3 nucleotides are TGTGCCAGCAGTTTGACTAGCCCGAAGGCGGATACGCAGTATTTT. It yields the protein CASSLTSPKADTQYF.

This clonotype occurred a few times. V and J are TRBV29-1 and TRBJ1-2, with 9 bases lining up with TRBD1. The CDR3 covers 13 residues. V lost 6 bases to trimming and J lost 8 bases; unmatched junction nucleotides: 10. From germline, CDR1 is SQVTM and CDR2 ANQGSEA. CDR3 sequence reads: CSVDPQGARGYTF. The CDR3 DNA follows: TGCAGCGTGGACCCACAGGGGGCGCGAGGCTACACCTTC.

This clonotype was observed many times. The rearrangement joins TRBV12-3 or TRBV12-4 to TRBJ2-5; 9 nucleotides line up with TRBD1. V shed 3 bases, J shed 2 bases, and the junction held 4 bases outside the gene matches. The CDR3 has 15 residues. The CDR3 spells CASSFAGTGQETQYF. The CDR3 DNA reads as TGTGCCAGCAGTTTCGCCGGGACAGGGCAAGAGACCCAGTACTTC.

This clonotype was seen a few times. The chain joins TRBV9 to TRBJ2-7, with no clear D. Germline-derived CDR1 and CDR2 are SGDLS and YYNGEE. The CDR3 consists of 13 residues. Deletions cut 6 bases from V and 4 bases from J, with 14 bases between. The CDR3 bases are TGTGCCAGCAACACCGATTACCCTTACGAGCAGTACTTC. It translates to CASNTDYPYEQYF.

Ten or more counts support this clonotype. This chain connects TRBV29-1 to TRBJ1-2; D perhaps matches TRBD1 (5 bases). The CDR3 loop spans 13 amino acids. In germline, CDR1 is SQVTM, CDR2 ANQGSEA. V was trimmed by 6 bases and J by 2 bases, leaving 13 bases between them. The CDR3, as DNA: TGCAGCGTGGGTCACGGGGGGAACTATGGCTACACCTTC. Residues: CSVGHGGNYGYTF.

This sequence joins TRBV7-2 and TRBJ1-3; D is undetermined. Trimming shortened V by 2 bases and J by 0 bases, and 11 bases separated the two germline ends. The CDR3 consists of 16 residues. Germline V gives CDR1 SGHTA, CDR2 FQGNSA. The CDR3 reads CASSLRGSTSGNTIYF. The CDR3 nucleotides read TGTGCCAGCAGCTTACGTGGGTCTACCTCTGGAAACACCATATATTTT.

The genes are TRBV2 and TRBJ2-2; D ambiguous. From germline, CDR1 is SNHLY and CDR2 FYNNEI. Trimming removed 6 bases from V and 0 bases from J, with 14 bases in between. The CDR3 totals 16 residues. The CDR3 DNA sequence: TGTGCCAGCAGAGACCGACAAGGGTCGAACACCGGGGAGCTGTTTTTT. It codes for CASRDRQGSNTGELFF.

The chain has TRBV2 and TRBJ2-7; 9 nucleotides match TRBD2. V dropped 3 bases and J dropped 0; count of bases not matched to a gene: 9. Germline CDR1 SNHLY, CDR2 FYNNEI. CDR3 length: 17 residues. The CDR3 spells CASSESASGISSYEQYF. The CDR3 DNA reads as TGTGCCAGCAGTGAGTCCGCTAGCGGGATCAGCTCCTACGAGCAGTACTTC.

In its sample, this clonotype was seen a few times. The chain combines TRBV4-2 with TRBJ1-2, with TRBD1 matching 10 bases. Germline V gene lookup returns CDR1 LGHNA and CDR2 YNFKEQ. This CDR3 contains 15 residues. Trimming at V came to 0 bases and at J to 8 bases, leaving 6 bases not matched to a gene. CDR3 in DNA: TGTGCCAGCAGCCAAGAGCCGACAGGGGGCTCCGGCTACACCTTC. It encodes CASSQEPTGGSGYTF.

The sample holds a few counts of this clonotype. The rearrangement joins TRBV11-2 to TRBJ1-5; unclear D gene. The ends were cut back, 1 base at V and 0 bases at J, with 7 bases in the middle. Germline CDR1 is SGHAT and CDR2 is FQNNGV. The CDR3 spans 15 residues. The CDR3 nucleotides are TGTGCCAGCAGCTTAGGGCCTGGTAGCAATCAGCCCCAGCATTTT. Translated, it gives CASSLGPGSNQPQHF.

This clonotype was detected ten times or more. The V gene is TRBV12-3 or TRBV12-4, the J gene TRBJ1-1; 8 nucleotides agree with TRBD1. The trim removed 3 bases at V and 1 base at J, leaving 7 bases unmatched. The CDR3 has 16 residues. Here the CDR3 DNA reads TGTGCCAGCAGTTTCCCGCGGACAGGGAGGAACACTGAAGCTTTCTTT. This codes for CASSFPRTGRNTEAFF.

The rearrangement joins TRBV4-1 to TRBJ2-5; 10 positions match TRBD1. The CDR3 has 15 residues. Germline CDR1 MGHRA, CDR2 YSYEKL. With V trimmed by 3 bases and J by 2 bases, 3 bases remained unmatched. In DNA form, the CDR3 reads TGCGCCAGCAGCCAGACGGGACAGGGGCAAGAGACCCAGTACTTC. Translation: CASSQTGQGQETQYF.

This clonotype was seen a few times. This chain joins TRBV6-5 and TRBJ2-2, with D unclear. There are 15 residues in the CDR3. Trimming pared 0 bases from V and 1 base from J, leaving 6 bases between. The V gene's germline CDR1 is MNHEY and CDR2 SVGAGI. As DNA, the CDR3 is TGTGCCAGCAGTTACTCACTCGGGAACACCGGGGAGCTGTTTTTT. It encodes CASSYSLGNTGELFF.

This rearrangement joins TRBV4-1 to TRBJ2-1; tentatively, D is TRBD2 (6 bases). This CDR3 comprises 16 residues. Deletions cut 0 bases from V and 6 bases from J, with 15 bases between. Germline V gene lookup returns CDR1 MGHRA and CDR2 YSYEKL. The CDR3 sequence: CASSQDWAGKGNEQFF. CDR3 bases: TGCGCCAGCAGCCAAGATTGGGCGGGAAAGGGCAATGAGCAGTTCTTC.

V and J are TRBV20-1 and TRBJ2-3, with 8 bases lining up with TRBD2. With V trimmed by 0 bases and J by 1 base, 3 bases remained unmatched. The germline gives CDR1 DFQATT, CDR2 SNEGSKA (reference sequence). The CDR3 totals 15 residues. CDR3 sequence (DNA): TGCAGTGCTAGAGATGCGACTAGCGGCACAGATACGCAGTATTTT. It translates to CSARDATSGTDTQYF.

The gene calls are TRBV27 and TRBJ2-1; no clear D gene. The V gene's germline CDR1 is MNHEY and CDR2 SMNVEV (reference sequence). Deletions cut 6 bases from V and 8 bases from J, with 8 bases between. The CDR3 totals 11 residues. CDR3 loop: CASSHGHEQFF. The DNA of the CDR3 is TGTGCCAGCAGCCATGGCCATGAGCAGTTCTTC.

About this clonotype: The junction departs from germline at one end; a sequencing error may be responsible. The rearrangement uses TRBV20-1 and TRBJ2-3, with a weak D call TRBD1 (6 bases). Germline V gene sequence: CDR1 DFQATT, CDR2 SNEGSKA (reference sequence). The CDR3 extends over 15 amino acids. CDR3 DNA: TGCAGTGTTAGAGATTTTGGGGGCCCCATAGATACGCAGTATTTT. This codes for CSVRDFGGPIDTQYF.

The V and J genes are TRBV12-3 or TRBV12-4 and TRBJ1-1, with a tentative D call TRBD1 (6 bases). CDR3 length: 15 residues. Between the trimmed V and J ends, which lost 2 bases and 3 bases, there was a span of 13 bases. For the CDR3, the DNA is TGTGCCAGCAGTTTAAGGGCAAGGGGGGACACTGAAGCTTTCTTT. Translating it yields CASSLRARGDTEAFF.